The source of this T cell receptor beta chain is a study of blood T cells in healthy people across ages. This CDR3 comprises 14 residues. The germline CDR1 and CDR2 sequences are SGHRS and YFSETQ. V shed 1 base and J shed 3 bases, with 11 bases lying between them. PCR was performed a second time for roughly 6 to 12 cycles using a sample-barcoded 5' primer and a J-beta primer mix. TCRdb re-analysed the 5' RACE reads in MiXCR, keeping a single row per CDR3 protein. This table holds about 670,000 distinct CDR3 sequences, 45% to 60% found once. The clonotype comes from an elderly woman in good health. This chain uses TRBV5-1 with TRBJ2-7; D uncertain. Sequenced material: blood. The CDR3 sequence is CASSLSSGFYEQYF. CDR3 DNA sequence: TGCGCCAGCAGCTTGTCTTCAGGCTTCTACGAGCAGTACTTC.